These 9 T cell receptor beta chains originate from one sample sequenced in a study of shared clonotypes between healthy human individuals. Measured with immunoSEQ multiplex PCR; TCRdb has only the in-frame clones, and not every one. The sample carries some 2,000,000 clones, approximately 94% recorded once. CD8 cells regarded as naive lacked CD45RO, were positively chosen for CCR7, and omitted terminally differentiated effector memory CD45RA+ cells. Input material: naive CD8+ T cells sorted from blood. Source of these receptors: a young man in good health.

This rearrangement joins TRBV9 to TRBJ2-1; 7 nucleotides agree with TRBD1. V dropped 2 bases and J dropped 0; count of bases not matched to a gene: 2. The germline gives CDR1 SGDLS, CDR2 YYNGEE. The CDR3 loop spans 15 amino acids. DNA for the CDR3: TGTGCCAGCAGCGTCGACAGGGTCTCCTACAATGAGCAGTTCTTC. Its protein product is CASSVDRVSYNEQFF.

The chain carries TRBV21-1 and TRBJ2-7; the table's D gene call, TRBD1, was not cross checked with the DNA. TRBV21-1 is a documented pseudogene. CDR3 length equals 19 residues. The CDR3 nucleotides read TGTGCCAGCAGCAAAGCGCTTTGGTCGGCCGGACAGGGGTGCTACGAGCAGTACTTC. As protein: CASSKALWSAGQGCYEQYF.

The chain couples TRBV6-5 to TRBJ2-5, with 7 bases fitting TRBD2. Matching the DNA end better, TRBJ2-7 makes the J call doubtful. Germline assignment: CDR1 MNHEY and CDR2 SVGAGI. The CDR3 is 14 amino acids. Here the CDR3 reads CASTSGRVSYEQYF. CDR3 nucleotides: TGTGCCAGCACTTCGGGGAGGGTCTCCTACGAGCAGTACTTC.

This chain connects TRBV27 to TRBJ1-2; perhaps TRBD1 as D (5 bases). CDR1 is MNHEY and CDR2 is SMNVEV in the germline V gene (reference sequence). V dropped 5 bases and J dropped 2 bases, with 18 bases sitting between them. There are 16 residues in the CDR3. CDR3 in amino acids: CASSPNRKKPNYGYTF. CDR3 DNA sequence: TGTGCCAGCAGTCCAAACAGGAAGAAACCAAACTATGGCTACACCTTC.

Of note for this clone: One end of the junction does not line up with germline, which may come from a read error. V gene TRBV7-7 combines with J gene TRBJ2-5, with a possible D match to TRBD2 (5 bases). Germline loops: CDR1 SSHAT, CDR2 FNYEAQ (reference sequence). The CDR3 extends over 13 amino acids. The CDR3 region has the DNA TGTGCTAGCAGCTTTGGCGGGCAAGAGACCCAGTACTTC. This codes for CASSFGGQETQYF.

The V and J genes are TRBV5-6 and TRBJ2-7, with 7 bases lining up with TRBD2. Germline V gene data show CDR1 as SGHDT and CDR2 as YYEEEE. V trimming: 7 bases; J trimming: 3 bases; junction bases outside the gene matches: 10. The CDR3 spans 14 residues. DNA for the CDR3: TGTGCCAGCCAGAGTGCGGGGGAGCACTACGAGCAGTACTTC. Protein product: CASQSAGEHYEQYF.

As regards this clone: The same CDR3 can be traced to other DNA sequences in this sample. V is TRBV7-9 and J is TRBJ1-1, with D hard to call. V was shortened by 0 bases and J by 0 bases, with 2 bases between the two germline ends. Germline assignment: CDR1 SEHNR and CDR2 FQNEAQ (reference sequence). CDR3 length: 13 amino acids. The CDR3 DNA reads TGTGCCAGCAGCTTAGCGTTGAACACTGAAGCTTTCTTT. This encodes CASSLALNTEAFF.

A remark on this clone: This sample includes further DNA sequences coding for the same CDR3. The V and J genes are TRBV27 and TRBJ2-3, with TRBD2 matching 7 bases. With V trimmed by 5 bases and J by 6 bases, 11 bases remained unmatched. CDR1 is MNHEY and CDR2 is SMNVEV in the germline V gene (reference sequence). This CDR3 is built from 15 residues. The CDR3 nucleotides are TGTGCCAGCAGTCTGAGCGGGGTGGATACGGATACGCAGTATTTT. This translates into CASSLSGVDTDTQYF.

The rearrangement uses TRBV2 and TRBJ2-3; TRBD2 matches 12 bases. The germline V gene has CDR1 SNHLY and CDR2 FYNNEI. The CDR3 spans 15 residues. With V trimmed by 4 bases and J by 5 bases, 4 bases remained unmatched. CDR3: CASSGLAGVLDTQYF. The CDR3 bases are TGTGCCAGCAGTGGACTAGCGGGAGTATTAGATACGCAGTATTTT.